The rows below give T cell receptor beta chains drawn from one sample of a study of cytomegalovirus exposure and HLA in healthy donors. Using immunoSEQ multiplex PCR, the repertoire was profiled, and TCRdb retains in-frame clones only, with some absent. Here the sample spans about 64,000 clones, around four fifths being singletons. Sequencing was carried out using PBMCs. Every receptor here comes from a male donor in good health and CMV-seropositive. The CDR3 runs from the conserved cysteine through the conserved F or W. The order of the fields is V gene, CDR3 protein.

V: TRBV7-9
CDR3: CASSLGQGYDGYTF

V: TRBV10-3
CDR3: CAIRSTSGGTDTQYF

V: TRBV12-5
CDR3: CASGLTRGTYTDTQYF

V: TRBV7-9
CDR3: CASSLAGTYSGNTIYF

V: TRBV18
CDR3: CASSPPLTGISYEQYF

V: TRBV30
CDR3: CAWNGQGGETSYEQYF

V: TRBV12-2
CDR3: CASRLAWRTASTDTQYF

V: TRBV5-1
CDR3: CASSLTQTNTEAFF

V: TRBV9
CDR3: CASSVTGAGNTIYF

V: TRBV7-8
CDR3: CASSARDTRPWEQYF

V: TRBV30
CDR3: CAWSVGADTQYF

V: TRBV18
CDR3: CASSPDTLNTEAFF

V: TRBV27
CDR3: CASSFQGAYEQYF

V: TRBV27
CDR3: CASSATSGGAPEQFF

V: TRBV19
CDR3: CASTNEEWGHANQPQHF

V: TRBV27
CDR3: CASSYNTGSYGYTF

V: TRBV29-1
CDR3: CSVDTGGGYTF

V: TRBV6-4
CDR3: CASSLVRDRAVHEQFF

V: TRBV7-2
CDR3: CASSPRTGGTGELFF

V: TRBV7-2
CDR3: CASSIRGMSHTEAFF

V: TRBV9
CDR3: CASTHHGASGGLETGELFF

V: TRBV19
CDR3: CASSIDRGIGNQPQHF

V: TRBV2
CDR3: CASSDYLVAYNEQFF

V: TRBV30
CDR3: CAWSVLGPKVTNEKLFF

V: TRBV6-6
CDR3: CASSYQSPNTEAFF

V: TRBV5-1
CDR3: CASSLGTANTEAFF